A single sample is the source of the 19 T cell receptor beta chains below, sequenced in a study of identical twins. TCRdb recomputed calls from the 5' RACE reads with MiXCR, one row per CDR3 protein. The data contain 450,000 to 650,000 distinct CDR3 sequences, around a tenth of them seen just once; the ten biggest clones take up under 3.5%. These records were also assigned to another study, of yellow fever vaccine responses in identical twins.

Sequencing was performed on PBMCs. These receptors were collected from a woman aged 18-30 years in good health.

The sample holds a few counts of this clonotype. The rearrangement joins TRBV11-3 to TRBJ1-4; D not certain. This CDR3 has 17 amino acids. From germline, CDR1 is SGHNT and CDR2 YENEEA. V shed 0 bases and J shed 0 bases, with 11 bases lying between them. CDR3: CASSLDHTSATNEKLFF. CDR3 DNA sequence: TGTGCCAGCAGCTTAGATCACACCTCTGCAACTAATGAAAAACTGTTTTTT.

This clonotype was observed a handful of times. This chain connects TRBV20-1 to TRBJ2-3, with a tentative D call TRBD2 (5 bases). Germline-derived CDR1 and CDR2 are DFQATT and SNEGSKA (reference sequence). The CDR3 spans 13 residues. The germline V and J ends were trimmed by 3 bases and 3 bases, with 10 bases remaining between them. This chain's CDR3 is CSARASSTDTQYF. DNA of the CDR3: TGCAGTGCTAGGGCTAGCAGTACAGATACGCAGTATTTT.

This clonotype was recorded a few times. V is TRBV7-2 and J is TRBJ1-1; 7 bases fit TRBD1. The J segment lost 6 bases and the V segment lost 5 bases, leaving 12 bases of the junction unmatched. Germline lookup yields CDR1 SGHTA and CDR2 FQGNSA. The CDR3 has 15 residues. CDR3 DNA sequence: TGTGCCAGCAGCGTCCCGACAGGGATGGGTTCTGAAGCTTTCTTT. As protein: CASSVPTGMGSEAFF. The variable domain in full, with the rest retrieved from reference TRBV7-2 and TRBJ1-1, is GAGVSQSPSNKVTEKGKDVELRCDPISGHTALYWYRQSLGQGLEFLIYFQGNSAPDKSGLPSDRFSAERTGGSVSTLTIQRTQQEDSAVYLCASSVPTGMGSEAFFGQGTRLTVV.

The chain couples TRBV25-1 to TRBJ2-5; a possible D gene is TRBD1 (5 bases). The CDR3 contains 15 residues. V lost 1 base, J lost 5 bases, and 14 bases lay in between. The germline CDR1 and CDR2 sequences are MGHDK and SYGVNS. The CDR3 DNA is TGTGCCAGCAGTGAATTGAGTGGGGCGCGGGAGACCCAGTACTTC. Its translation: CASSELSGARETQYF.

The rearrangement uses TRBV7-2 and TRBJ2-1; D unclear. The germline V and J ends were trimmed by 1 base and 3 bases, with 10 bases remaining between them. The CDR3 sequence is 15 residues long. Germline V gives CDR1 SGHTA, CDR2 FQGNSA. CDR3 bases: TGTGCCAGCAGCTTAGATGCGCGGTACTACAATGAGCAGTTCTTC. This sequence encodes CASSLDARYYNEQFF.

This clonotype has at least ten counts. J is TRBJ2-1 and V is TRBV24-1; 11 bases match TRBD2. V dropped 3 bases and J dropped 9; count of bases not matched to a gene: 3. Germline-derived CDR1 and CDR2 are KGHDR and SFDVKD. The CDR3 is made up of 14 amino acids. The CDR3 nucleotides are TGTGCCACCAGTGATACTAGCGGGAGTGCTGAGCAGTTCTTC. Residues: CATSDTSGSAEQFF.

Only a few counts were recorded for this clonotype. The CDR3 sequence is CSARLRESSYNEQFF. The CDR3 nucleotides read TGCAGTGCTAGACTCCGGGAGAGCTCCTACAATGAGCAGTTCTTC. J is TRBJ2-1 and V is TRBV20-1; TRBD2 is a possible D gene (6 bases). The CDR3 runs 15 residues. The ends were cut back, 2 bases at V and 0 bases at J, with 11 bases in the middle. Germline CDR1 and CDR2: DFQATT and SNEGSKA (reference sequence).

This chain links TRBV15 with TRBJ1-1, with unresolved D. The ends were cut back, 0 bases at V and 6 bases at J, with 14 bases in the middle. The CDR3 length is 15 residues. Germline CDR1 is LNHNV and CDR2 is YYDKDF (reference sequence). DNA of the CDR3: TGTGCCACCAGCAGAGATATTCGGGAAAGGGCTGAAGCTTTCTTT. Its translation is CATSRDIRERAEAFF.

The chain has TRBV4-3 and TRBJ1-4, with D perhaps matching TRBD1 (5 bases). The CDR3 consists of 16 residues. V was shortened by 0 bases and J by 0 bases, with 8 bases between the two germline ends. CDR1 LGHNA and CDR2 YSLEER come from the germline V gene. Here the CDR3 DNA reads TGCGCCAGCAGCCAAGAAGGGGCAGCAACTAATGAAAAACTGTTTTTT. This gives the protein CASSQEGAATNEKLFF.

This clonotype occurred many times. The chain uses TRBV5-1 and TRBJ2-5; possibly TRBD1 for D (6 bases). Per germline, CDR1 SGHRS and CDR2 YFSETQ. The CDR3 length is 15 residues. V lost 1 base, J lost 2 bases, and 12 bases lay in between. CDR3 sequence: CASSLNPGQQETQYF. The CDR3 nucleotides read TGCGCCAGCAGCTTGAATCCCGGACAGCAAGAGACCCAGTACTTC.

This clonotype was counted ten times or more. The rearrangement links TRBV5-1 to TRBJ1-4; possibly TRBD1 for D (5 bases). Trimming pared 0 bases from V and 12 bases from J, leaving 12 bases between. The CDR3 sequence is 13 residues long. Looked up from germline, CDR1 is SGHRS and CDR2 is YFSETQ. The CDR3 region is CASSLGQGRELFF. The CDR3 DNA sequence: TGCGCCAGCAGCTTGGGGCAGGGTCGTGAACTGTTTTTT.

This clonotype was seen repeatedly, ten times or more. This rearrangement joins TRBV27 to TRBJ2-5, with 10 bases identical to TRBD1. V gave up 5 bases and J gave up 5 bases; unmatched junction bases: 17. The CDR3 loop spans 18 amino acids. Germline values: CDR1 MNHEY, CDR2 SMNVEV (reference sequence). DNA for the CDR3: TGTGCCAGCAGTCCCCCTTTTTGGAGACAGGGGGCTGTGGAGACCCAGTACTTC. As protein: CASSPPFWRQGAVETQYF.

The chain has TRBV12-3 or TRBV12-4 and TRBJ2-7; TRBD1 might be the D (6 bases). This CDR3 region has 14 residues. The V gene lost 0 bases and the J gene lost 5 bases, with 11 bases spanning the gap. The CDR3 loop reads CASSLAGRGHEQYF. CDR3 nucleotides: TGTGCCAGCAGTTTAGCTGGCAGGGGCCACGAGCAGTACTTC.

J is TRBJ2-3 and V is TRBV20-1, with 10 bases identical to TRBD2. Germline values: CDR1 DFQATT, CDR2 SNEGSKA (reference sequence). The ends lost 5 bases at V and 0 bases at J; junction bases unmatched: 11. This CDR3 has 17 amino acids. CDR3 coding DNA: TGCAGTGCTCCTACTAGCGGGACCGGTCCGAGCACAGATACGCAGTATTTT. It yields the protein CSAPTSGTGPSTDTQYF.

This clonotype was seen just once. This chain connects TRBV9 to TRBJ2-5, with 7 bases matching TRBD1. This CDR3 comprises 15 residues. The germline V gene encodes CDR1 SGDLS and CDR2 YYNGEE. The junction had 6 bases not matched to a gene; V was cut back by 0 bases and J by 4 bases. For the CDR3, the DNA is TGTGCCAGCAGCGTAGACAGGGGTTTAGGAGAGACCCAGTACTTC. Protein product: CASSVDRGLGETQYF. Drawing the rest from reference TRBV9 and TRBJ2-5, the complete variable domain is DSGVTQTPKHLITATGQRVTLRCSPRSGDLSVYWYQQSLDQGLQFLIQYYNGEERAKGNILERFSAQQFPDLHSELNLSSLELGDSALYFCASSVDRGLGETQYFGPGTRLLVL.

The V gene is TRBV11-2, the J gene TRBJ2-4; 9 nucleotides line up with TRBD2. There are 17 residues in the CDR3. The germline gives CDR1 SGHAT, CDR2 FQNNGV. V lost 5 bases and J lost 1; bases outside the gene matches: 9. CDR3 in amino acids: CASSPHSGSLAKNIQYF. The CDR3 bases are TGTGCCAGCAGCCCCCATAGCGGGAGCCTCGCCAAAAACATTCAGTACTTC.

This clonotype came up a few times. This chain uses TRBV4-1 with TRBJ2-2; D gene unclear. Germline V CDR1 and CDR2: MGHRA, YSYEKL. V lost 6 bases, J lost 4 bases, and 12 bases lay in between. The length of the CDR3 is 14 residues. The CDR3, as DNA: TGCGCCAGCAGGGAACTTGGTGGCACCGGGGAGCTGTTTTTT. Amino acid sequence: CASRELGGTGELFF.

This chain joins TRBV4-3 and TRBJ2-7; 7 bases agree with TRBD1. Germline loops: CDR1 LGHNA, CDR2 YSLEER. Germline trimming cut 0 bases from V and 0 bases from J; bases unmatched to any gene: 5. The CDR3 sequence is 16 residues long. The CDR3 spells CASSQEEGGHSYEQYF. CDR3 in DNA: TGCGCCAGCAGCCAAGAGGAAGGGGGCCACTCCTACGAGCAGTACTTC.

This clonotype appeared many times. V gene TRBV6-2 or TRBV6-3 combines with J gene TRBJ2-1; D is perhaps TRBD2 (6 bases). The germline V gene encodes CDR1 MNHEY and CDR2 SVGEGT. Trimming cost V 9 bases and J 0 bases, with 18 bases left between them. The CDR3 has 16 amino acids. CDR3 protein: CASLGVAVDSYNEQFF. In nucleotides, the CDR3 is TGTGCCAGTTTGGGAGTAGCGGTCGACTCCTACAATGAGCAGTTCTTC.